What follows describes a single T cell receptor (beta chain). Original methodology: Amplification of reference gene primers was used by the study to estimate nucleated cell counts. Profiled with immunoSEQ multiplex PCR; TCRdb holds only in-frame clones, not every one. For V, J and clone size, that table is used; D and trimming come from the DNA. This sample has some 350,000 clones, with approximately 90% found just once. The data stem from a study of blood T cell repertoires in COVID-19. Looking at the study overall: Samples came from the United States, Italy and Spain, spanning acute and convalescent COVID-19. T cells, B-cell-depleted T cells, or PBMCs supplied cDNA or gDNA.

The CDR3 runs 13 residues. The germline CDR1 and CDR2 sequences are LGHDT and YNNKEL (reference sequence). Trimming shortened V by 4 bases and J by 0 bases, and 4 bases separated the two germline ends. This sequence was found in a woman between 18 and 30 years old who had recovered from COVID-19. The V call is TRBV3-1 (or the pseudogene TRBV3-2), the J call TRBJ1-5; D remains unclear. The material sequenced was peripheral blood. This CDR3 is CASSPRSNQPQHF. As DNA, the CDR3 is TGTGCCAGCAGCCCTCGTAGCAATCAGCCCCAGCATTTT.